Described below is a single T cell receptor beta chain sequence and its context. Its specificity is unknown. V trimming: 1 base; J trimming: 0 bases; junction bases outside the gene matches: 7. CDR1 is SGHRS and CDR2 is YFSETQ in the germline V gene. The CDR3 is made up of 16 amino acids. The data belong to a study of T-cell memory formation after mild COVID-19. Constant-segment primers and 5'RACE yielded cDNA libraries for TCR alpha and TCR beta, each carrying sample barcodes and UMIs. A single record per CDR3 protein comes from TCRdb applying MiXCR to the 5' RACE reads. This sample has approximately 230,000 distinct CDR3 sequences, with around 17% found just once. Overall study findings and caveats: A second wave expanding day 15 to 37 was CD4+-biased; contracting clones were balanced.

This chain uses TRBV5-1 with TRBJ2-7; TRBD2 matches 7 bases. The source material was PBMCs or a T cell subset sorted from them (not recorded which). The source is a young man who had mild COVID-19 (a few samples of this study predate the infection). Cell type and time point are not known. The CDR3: CASSLSKGGSSYEQYV. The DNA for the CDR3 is TGCGCCAGCAGCTTGTCTAAGGGCGGGAGCTCCTACGAGCAGTACGTC.